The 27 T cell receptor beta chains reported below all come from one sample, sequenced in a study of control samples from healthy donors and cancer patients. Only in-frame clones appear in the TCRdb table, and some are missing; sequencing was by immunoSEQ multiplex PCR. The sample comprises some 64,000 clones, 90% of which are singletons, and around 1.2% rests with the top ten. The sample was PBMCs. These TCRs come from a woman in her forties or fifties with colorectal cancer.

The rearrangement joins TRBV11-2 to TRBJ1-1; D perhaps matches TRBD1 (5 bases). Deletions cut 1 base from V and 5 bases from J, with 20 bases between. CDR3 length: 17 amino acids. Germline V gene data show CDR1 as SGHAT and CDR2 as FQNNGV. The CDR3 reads CASSLGEARDLKTEAFF. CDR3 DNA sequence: TGTGCCAGCAGCTTAGGAGAGGCTCGGGACTTAAAGACTGAAGCTTTCTTT.

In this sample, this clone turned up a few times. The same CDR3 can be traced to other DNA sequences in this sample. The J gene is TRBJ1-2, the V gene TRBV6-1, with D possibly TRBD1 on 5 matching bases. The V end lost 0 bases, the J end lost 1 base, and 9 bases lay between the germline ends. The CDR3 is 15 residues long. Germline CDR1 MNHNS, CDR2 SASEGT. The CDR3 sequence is CASSEAGPNNYGYTF. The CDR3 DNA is TGTGCCAGCAGTGAAGCGGGACCGAATAACTATGGCTACACCTTC.

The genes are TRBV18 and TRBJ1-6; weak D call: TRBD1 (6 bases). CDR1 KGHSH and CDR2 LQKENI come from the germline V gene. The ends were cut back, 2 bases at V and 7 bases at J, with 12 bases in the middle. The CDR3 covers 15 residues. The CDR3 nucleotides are TGTGCCAGCTCACCAGCTACGGACAGAAATTCACCCCTCCACTTT. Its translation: CASSPATDRNSPLHF.

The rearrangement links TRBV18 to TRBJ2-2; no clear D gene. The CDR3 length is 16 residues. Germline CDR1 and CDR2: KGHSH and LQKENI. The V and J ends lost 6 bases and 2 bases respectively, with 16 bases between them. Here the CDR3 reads CASSPETNLNTGELFF. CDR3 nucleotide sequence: TGTGCCAGCTCCCCCGAGACCAATTTAAACACCGGGGAGCTGTTTTTT.

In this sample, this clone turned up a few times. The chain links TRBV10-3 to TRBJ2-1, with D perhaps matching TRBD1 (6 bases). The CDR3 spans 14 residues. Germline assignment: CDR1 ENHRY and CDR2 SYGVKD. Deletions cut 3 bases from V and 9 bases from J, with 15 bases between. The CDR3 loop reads CAISDSTGLGEQFF. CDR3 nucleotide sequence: TGTGCCATCAGTGATTCAACAGGGCTAGGTGAGCAGTTCTTC.

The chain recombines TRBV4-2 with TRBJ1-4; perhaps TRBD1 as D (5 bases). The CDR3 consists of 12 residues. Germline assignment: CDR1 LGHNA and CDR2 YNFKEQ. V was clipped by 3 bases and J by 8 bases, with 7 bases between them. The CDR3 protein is CASSHRGEKLFF. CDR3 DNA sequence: TGTGCCAGCAGCCATAGGGGAGAAAAACTGTTTTTT.

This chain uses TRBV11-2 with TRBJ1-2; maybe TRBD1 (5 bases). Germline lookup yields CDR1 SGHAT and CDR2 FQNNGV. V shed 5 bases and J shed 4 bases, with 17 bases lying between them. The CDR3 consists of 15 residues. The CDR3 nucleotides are TGTGCCAGCAGCCCTGGGGGGTATCCAAGCTATGGCTACACCTTC. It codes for CASSPGGYPSYGYTF.

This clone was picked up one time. CDR3 sequence (DNA): TGTGCCAGCAGCCAACGGACAGGGGAGGCCTATGGCTACACCTTC. Amino acid sequence: CASSQRTGEAYGYTF. The V and J genes are TRBV3-1 (or the pseudogene TRBV3-2) and TRBJ1-2; 9 bases are shared with TRBD1. This CDR3 is 15 amino acids long. After removal of 2 bases from V and 4 bases from J, the junction contained 5 bases not matched to a gene. Per germline, CDR1 LGHDT and CDR2 YNNKEL (reference sequence).

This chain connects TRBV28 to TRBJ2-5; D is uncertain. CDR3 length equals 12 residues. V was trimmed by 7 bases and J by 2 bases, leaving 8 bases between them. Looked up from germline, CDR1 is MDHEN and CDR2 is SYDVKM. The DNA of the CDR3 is TGTGCCAGCACCCATACGCAAGAGACCCAGTACTTC. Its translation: CASTHTQETQYF.

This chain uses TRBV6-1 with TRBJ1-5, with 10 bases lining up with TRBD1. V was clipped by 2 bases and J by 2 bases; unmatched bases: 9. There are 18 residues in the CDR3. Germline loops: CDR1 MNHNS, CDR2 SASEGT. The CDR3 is CASSEMGQGSGGNQPQHF. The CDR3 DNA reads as TGTGCCAGCAGTGAAATGGGACAGGGGTCGGGTGGCAATCAGCCCCAGCATTTT.

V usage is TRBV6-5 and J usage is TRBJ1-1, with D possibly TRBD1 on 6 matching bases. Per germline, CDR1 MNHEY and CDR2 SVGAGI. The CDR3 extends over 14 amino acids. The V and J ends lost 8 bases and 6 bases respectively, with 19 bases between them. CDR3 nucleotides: TGTGCCAGCCGGAACAGGGTCGAGGTTTCTGAAGCTTTCTTT. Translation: CASRNRVEVSEAFF.

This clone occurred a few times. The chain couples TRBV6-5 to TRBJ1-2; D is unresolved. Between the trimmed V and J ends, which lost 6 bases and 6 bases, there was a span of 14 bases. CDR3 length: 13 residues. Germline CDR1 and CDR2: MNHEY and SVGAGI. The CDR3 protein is CASRTGLLNGYTF. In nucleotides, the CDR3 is TGTGCCAGCAGAACGGGCTTACTAAATGGCTACACCTTC.

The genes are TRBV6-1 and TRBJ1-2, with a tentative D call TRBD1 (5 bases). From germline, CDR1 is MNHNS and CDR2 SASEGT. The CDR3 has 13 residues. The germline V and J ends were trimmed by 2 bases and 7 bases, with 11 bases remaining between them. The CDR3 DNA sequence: TGTGCCAGCAGTGAACAGGGAAGTTTTGGCTACACCTTC. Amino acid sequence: CASSEQGSFGYTF.

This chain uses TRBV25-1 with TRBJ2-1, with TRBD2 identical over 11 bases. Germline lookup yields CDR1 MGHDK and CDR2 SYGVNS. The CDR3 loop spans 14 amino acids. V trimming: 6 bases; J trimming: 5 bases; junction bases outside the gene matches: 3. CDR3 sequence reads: CASRTGLADNEQFF. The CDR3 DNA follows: TGTGCCAGCAGGACGGGACTAGCGGACAATGAGCAGTTCTTC.

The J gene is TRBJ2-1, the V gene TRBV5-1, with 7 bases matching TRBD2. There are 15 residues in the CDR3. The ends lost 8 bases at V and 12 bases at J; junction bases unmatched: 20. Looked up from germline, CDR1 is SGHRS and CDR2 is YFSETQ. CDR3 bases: TGCGCCAGTACAAGGGGAGGGACGACTGAAGGTGGGCAGTTCTTC. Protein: CASTRGGTTEGGQFF.

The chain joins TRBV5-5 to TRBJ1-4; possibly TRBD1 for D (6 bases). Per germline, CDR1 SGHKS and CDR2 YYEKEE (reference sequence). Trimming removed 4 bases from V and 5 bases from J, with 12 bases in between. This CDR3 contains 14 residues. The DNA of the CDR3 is TGTGCCAGCAGCGAAGGACAGATGAATGAAAAACTGTTTTTT. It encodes CASSEGQMNEKLFF.

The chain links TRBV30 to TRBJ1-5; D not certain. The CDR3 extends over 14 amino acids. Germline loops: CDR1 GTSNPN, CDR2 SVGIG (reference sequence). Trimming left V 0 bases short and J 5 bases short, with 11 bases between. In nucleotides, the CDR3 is TGTGCCTGGAGTGTACGGCGGGTTCATCAGCCCCAGCATTTT. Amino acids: CAWSVRRVHQPQHF.

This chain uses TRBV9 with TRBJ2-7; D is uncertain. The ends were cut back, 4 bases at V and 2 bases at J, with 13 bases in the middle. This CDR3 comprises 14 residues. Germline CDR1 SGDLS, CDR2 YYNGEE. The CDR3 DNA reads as TGTGCCAGCAGCCCGCGTGAAGTAGCCTACGAGCAGTACTTC. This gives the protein CASSPREVAYEQYF.

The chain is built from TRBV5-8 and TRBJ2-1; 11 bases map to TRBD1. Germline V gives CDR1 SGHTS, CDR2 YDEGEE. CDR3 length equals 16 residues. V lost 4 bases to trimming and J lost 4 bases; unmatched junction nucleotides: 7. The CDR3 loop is CASSPRDRGRYNEQFF. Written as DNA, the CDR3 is TGTGCCAGCAGCCCGAGGGACAGGGGGAGATACAATGAGCAGTTCTTC. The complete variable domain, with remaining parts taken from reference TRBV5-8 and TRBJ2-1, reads EAGVTQSPTHLIKTRGQQATLRCSPISGHTSVYWYQQALGLGLQFLLWYDEGEERNRGNFPPRFSGRQFPNYSSELNVNALELEDSALYLCASSPRDRGRYNEQFFGPGTRLTVL.

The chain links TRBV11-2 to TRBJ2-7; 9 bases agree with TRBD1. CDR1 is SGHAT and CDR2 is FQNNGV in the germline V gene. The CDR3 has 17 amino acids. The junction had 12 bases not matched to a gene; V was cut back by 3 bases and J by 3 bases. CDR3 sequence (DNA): TGTGCCAGCAGCTTGGGCTTAGGGACAGGGAGATTCTACGAGCAGTACTTC. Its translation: CASSLGLGTGRFYEQYF.

The CDR3 loop reads CASSSTGGPEQYF. CDR3 DNA: TGCGCCAGCAGCTCGACAGGGGGACCCGAGCAGTACTTC. The J gene is TRBJ2-7, the V gene TRBV5-1; 9 bases align to TRBD1. CDR3 length: 13 residues. Trimming at V came to 3 bases and at J to 6 bases, leaving 4 bases not matched to a gene. CDR1 and CDR2 from the germline V gene are SGHRS and YFSETQ.

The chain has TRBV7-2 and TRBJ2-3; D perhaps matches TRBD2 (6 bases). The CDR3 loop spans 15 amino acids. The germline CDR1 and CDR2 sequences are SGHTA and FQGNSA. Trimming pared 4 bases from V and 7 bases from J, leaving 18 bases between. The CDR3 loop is CASSWEAGRWNTQYF. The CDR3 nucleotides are TGTGCCAGCAGCTGGGAGGCAGGGAGGTGGAATACGCAGTATTTT.

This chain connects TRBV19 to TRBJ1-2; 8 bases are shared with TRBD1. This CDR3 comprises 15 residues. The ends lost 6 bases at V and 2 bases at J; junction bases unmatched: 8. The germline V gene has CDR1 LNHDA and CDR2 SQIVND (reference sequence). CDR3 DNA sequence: TGTGCCAGTAGGACAATACAGGGGGGGAACTATGGCTACACCTTC. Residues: CASRTIQGGNYGYTF.

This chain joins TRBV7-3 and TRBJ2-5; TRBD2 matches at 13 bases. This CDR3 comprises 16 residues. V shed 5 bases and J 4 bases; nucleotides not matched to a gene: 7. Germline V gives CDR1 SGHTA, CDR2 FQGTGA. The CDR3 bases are TGTGCCAGCAGCCCCGGGACTAGCGGGATTGGAGAGACCCAGTACTTC. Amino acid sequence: CASSPGTSGIGETQYF.

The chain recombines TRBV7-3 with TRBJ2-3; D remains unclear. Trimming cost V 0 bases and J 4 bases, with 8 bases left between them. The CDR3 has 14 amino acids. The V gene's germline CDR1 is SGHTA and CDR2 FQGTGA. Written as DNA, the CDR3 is TGTGCCAGCAGCTTAACGAACCCCCCAGATACGCAGTATTTT. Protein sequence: CASSLTNPPDTQYF.

The CDR3 bases are TGTGCCAGCTCAAACAGGGTGGAGAACACTGAAGCTTTCTTT. This encodes CASSNRVENTEAFF. V and J are TRBV18 and TRBJ1-1; tentative D call: TRBD1 (6 bases). Trimming left V 5 bases short and J 1 base short, with 11 bases between. The CDR3 has 14 amino acids. Germline V gene data show CDR1 as KGHSH and CDR2 as LQKENI. Based on the CDR3 plus reference TRBV18 and TRBJ1-1, the full variable domain is NAGVMQNPRHLVRRRGQEARLRCSPMKGHSHVYWYRQLPEEGLKFMVYLQKENIIDESGMPKERFSAEFPKEGPSILRIQQVVRGDSAAYFCASSNRVENTEAFFGQGTRLTVV.

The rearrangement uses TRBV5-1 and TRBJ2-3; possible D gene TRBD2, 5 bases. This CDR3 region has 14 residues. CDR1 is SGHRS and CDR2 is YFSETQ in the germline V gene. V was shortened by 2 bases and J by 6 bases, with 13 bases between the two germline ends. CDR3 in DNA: TGCGCCAGCAGCTTAACCGGGATTTCGGATACGCAGTATTTT. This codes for CASSLTGISDTQYF.